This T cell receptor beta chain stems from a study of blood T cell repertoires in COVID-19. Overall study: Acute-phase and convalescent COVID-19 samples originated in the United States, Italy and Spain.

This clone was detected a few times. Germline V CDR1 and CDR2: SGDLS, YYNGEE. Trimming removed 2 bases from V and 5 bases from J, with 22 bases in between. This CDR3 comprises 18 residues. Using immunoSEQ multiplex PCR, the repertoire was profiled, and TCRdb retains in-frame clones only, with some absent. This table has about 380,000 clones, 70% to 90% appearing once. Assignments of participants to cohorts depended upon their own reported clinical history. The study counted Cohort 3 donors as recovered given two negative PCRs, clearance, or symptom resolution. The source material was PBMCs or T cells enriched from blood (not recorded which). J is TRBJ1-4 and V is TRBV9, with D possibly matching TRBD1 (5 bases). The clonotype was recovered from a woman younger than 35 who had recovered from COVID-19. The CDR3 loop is CASSVHRPPHSINEKLFF. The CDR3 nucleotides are TGTGCCAGCAGCGTTCACAGGCCCCCACACTCTATCAATGAAAAACTGTTTTTT.